This is a list of T cell receptor beta chains from one sample in a study of regulatory T cells in long-lasting Graves disease. One entry per CDR3 protein results from TCRdb running MiXCR on the multiplex PCR reads. The sample lists around 230,000 distinct CDR3 sequences, 15% to 20% seen once, with less than 25% in the top ten. The sample here was peripheral blood mononuclear cells (PBMCs), taken at new diagnosis, from a patient treated with antithyroid drugs. The receptors shown here come from a female donor with Graves disease. Both conserved end residues are part of each CDR3. D genes are given only for firm matches. Not every row has a clone size; where given, it reads once, few, many or a size class.

CDR3aa: CASSYMGLYIDTQYF
CDR3nt: TGTGCCAGCAGTTATATGGGACTATACATTGATACGCAGTATTTT
j_gene: TRBJ2-3
abundance: many
d_gene: TRBD2
v_gene: TRBV6-9

CDR3aa: CASRGLAGGRSTDTQYF
CDR3nt: TGTGCCAGCAGGGGACTAGCGGGAGGCCGCAGCACAGATACGCAGTATTTT
j_gene: TRBJ2-3
abundance: .
d_gene: TRBD2
v_gene: TRBV27

CDR3aa: CASSPKAGGNYNEQFF
CDR3nt: TGTGCCAGCAGCCCCAAAGCGGGAGGAAATTACAATGAGCAGTTCTTC
j_gene: TRBJ2-1
abundance: .
d_gene: TRBD2
v_gene: TRBV7-3

CDR3aa: CASRAMDTRNEKLFF
CDR3nt: TGTGCCAGCAGAGCTATGGACACAAGAAATGAAAAACTGTTTTTT
j_gene: TRBJ1-4
abundance: .
d_gene: .
v_gene: TRBV12-3/TRBV12-4

CDR3aa: CASQRESTDTQYF
CDR3nt: TGTGCCAGCCAGCGGGAGAGCACAGATACGCAGTATTTT
j_gene: TRBJ2-3
abundance: many
d_gene: TRBD2
v_gene: TRBV12-3/TRBV12-4

CDR3aa: CASRQQGTGAEAFF
CDR3nt: TGTGCCAGCAGACAACAGGGGACAGGGGCTGAAGCTTTCTTT
j_gene: TRBJ1-1
abundance: many
d_gene: TRBD1
v_gene: TRBV6-1

CDR3aa: CAISESGGPDTQYF
CDR3nt: TGTGCCATCAGTGAGTCGGGGGGCCCAGATACGCAGTATTTT
j_gene: TRBJ2-3
abundance: many
d_gene: .
v_gene: TRBV10-3

CDR3aa: CASSPGSDRFYSGNTIYF
CDR3nt: TGTGCCAGCTCACCAGGATCCGACAGGTTTTACTCTGGAAACACCATATATTTT
j_gene: TRBJ1-3
abundance: many
d_gene: .
v_gene: TRBV18

CDR3aa: CASGTGSINYGYTF
CDR3nt: TGTGCCAGCGGGACAGGATCGATTAACTATGGCTACACCTTC
j_gene: TRBJ1-2
abundance: many
d_gene: TRBD1
v_gene: TRBV2

CDR3aa: CASSLSTNNYGYTF
CDR3nt: TGCGCCAGCAGCCTGTCTACAAATAACTATGGCTACACCTTC
j_gene: TRBJ1-2
abundance: few
d_gene: .
v_gene: TRBV4-1

CDR3aa: CSAIAGARGYGYTF
CDR3nt: TGCAGTGCTATTGCGGGGGCTCGGGGCTATGGCTACACCTTC
j_gene: TRBJ1-2
abundance: many
d_gene: .
v_gene: TRBV20-1

CDR3aa: CATHLSGRYNEQFF
CDR3nt: TGTGCCACCCACCTCAGCGGGAGATACAATGAGCAGTTCTTC
j_gene: TRBJ2-1
abundance: few
d_gene: TRBD2
v_gene: TRBV19

CDR3aa: CSARDRVDSTDTQYF
CDR3nt: TGCAGTGCTAGAGATCGGGTGGATAGCACAGATACGCAGTATTTT
j_gene: TRBJ2-3
abundance: many
d_gene: .
v_gene: TRBV20-1

CDR3aa: CASSLFASSGELFF
CDR3nt: TGTGCCAGCAGCTTATTCGCTAGTTCCGGGGAGCTGTTTTTT
j_gene: TRBJ2-2
abundance: many
d_gene: .
v_gene: TRBV7-3

CDR3aa: CSARRGTSQETQYF
CDR3nt: TGCAGTGCTAGAAGGGGTACTAGCCAAGAGACCCAGTACTTC
j_gene: TRBJ2-5
abundance: many
d_gene: .
v_gene: TRBV20-1

CDR3aa: CASSDLGTTEAFF
CDR3nt: TGTGCCAGCAGTGATCTAGGAACAACTGAAGCTTTCTTT
j_gene: TRBJ1-1
abundance: .
d_gene: .
v_gene: TRBV2

CDR3aa: CASSSRGPQPQHF
CDR3nt: TGTGCCAGTAGTTCAAGGGGGCCCCAGCCCCAGCATTTT
j_gene: TRBJ1-5
abundance: few
d_gene: TRBD1
v_gene: TRBV19

CDR3aa: CASSYNPRAGEVQFF
CDR3nt: TGTGCCAGCAGCTACAACCCGAGGGCGGGAGAAGTGCAGTTCTTC
j_gene: TRBJ2-1
abundance: .
d_gene: TRBD2
v_gene: TRBV7-3

CDR3aa: CASSSTGVRGNQPQHF
CDR3nt: TGTGCCAGCAGCTCTACCGGGGTTAGAGGCAATCAGCCCCAGCATTTT
j_gene: TRBJ1-5
abundance: many
d_gene: .
v_gene: TRBV7-8

CDR3aa: CASSLAGAVAYEQYF
CDR3nt: TGTGCCAGCAGCTTAGCGGGAGCGGTAGCCTACGAGCAGTACTTC
j_gene: TRBJ2-7
abundance: many
d_gene: TRBD2
v_gene: TRBV6-1

CDR3aa: CASAIAGGPDTQYF
CDR3nt: TGTGCCAGCGCAATAGCGGGAGGGCCAGATACGCAGTATTTT
j_gene: TRBJ2-3
abundance: few
d_gene: TRBD2
v_gene: TRBV9

CDR3aa: CASSLEPAGVGYEQYF
CDR3nt: TGTGCCAGCAGCTTGGAGCCAGCGGGAGTAGGGTACGAGCAGTACTTC
j_gene: TRBJ2-7
abundance: .
d_gene: TRBD2
v_gene: TRBV7-2

CDR3aa: CASSVAVTDTQYF
CDR3nt: TGTGCCAGCAGCGTAGCGGTCACAGATACGCAGTATTTT
j_gene: TRBJ2-3
abundance: many
d_gene: .
v_gene: TRBV9

CDR3aa: CASSPPPGDNEQFF
CDR3nt: TGTGCCAGCTCACCACCCCCAGGGGACAATGAGCAGTTCTTC
j_gene: TRBJ2-1
abundance: many
d_gene: .
v_gene: TRBV18

CDR3aa: CSASGGLVWGYTF
CDR3nt: TGCAGTGCTAGTGGGGGGCTCGTCTGGGGCTACACCTTC
j_gene: TRBJ1-2
abundance: few
d_gene: .
v_gene: TRBV20-1

CDR3aa: CASSYMTSLGNEQFF
CDR3nt: TGTGCCAGCAGTTACATGACTAGTTTGGGGAATGAGCAGTTCTTC
j_gene: TRBJ2-1
abundance: many
d_gene: .
v_gene: TRBV6-2/TRBV6-3

CDR3aa: CASSSSEIRYGYTF
CDR3nt: TGTGCCAGCAGCTCCTCCGAGATAAGATATGGCTACACCTTC
j_gene: TRBJ1-2
abundance: many
d_gene: .
v_gene: TRBV5-5

CDR3aa: CASSLPGGVLLNTEAFF
CDR3nt: TGTGCCAGCAGCTTACCCGGGGGTGTGCTTTTGAACACTGAAGCTTTCTTT
j_gene: TRBJ1-1
abundance: many
d_gene: .
v_gene: TRBV11-3

CDR3aa: CAISDGGRGDTEAFF
CDR3nt: TGTGCCATCAGTGATGGAGGCAGGGGCGATACTGAAGCTTTCTTT
j_gene: TRBJ1-1
abundance: many
d_gene: .
v_gene: TRBV10-3

CDR3aa: CASSRTSTDYNEQFF
CDR3nt: TGCGCCAGCAGCAGGACTAGTACGGACTACAATGAGCAGTTCTTC
j_gene: TRBJ2-1
abundance: many
d_gene: TRBD2
v_gene: TRBV5-1

CDR3aa: CSAPGGLGETQYF
CDR3nt: TGCAGTGCTCCCGGGGGACTAGGGGAGACCCAGTACTTC
j_gene: TRBJ2-5
abundance: many
d_gene: TRBD2
v_gene: TRBV20-1

CDR3aa: CASKSYTAPNYGYTF
CDR3nt: TGTGCCTCCAAGTCCTACACAGCTCCTAACTATGGCTACACCTTC
j_gene: TRBJ1-2
abundance: many
d_gene: .
v_gene: TRBV27

CDR3aa: CASSSDPGATGELFF
CDR3nt: TGTGCCAGCTCATCGGATCCAGGGGCCACCGGGGAGCTGTTTTTT
j_gene: TRBJ2-2
abundance: many
d_gene: .
v_gene: TRBV18

CDR3aa: CASRVSANTPLHF
CDR3nt: TGTGCCAGCCGGGTTTCGGCCAATACACCCCTCCACTTT
j_gene: TRBJ1-6
abundance: many
d_gene: .
v_gene: TRBV7-3

CDR3aa: CASSSWAEQFF
CDR3nt: TGTGCCAGCAGTTCTTGGGCTGAGCAGTTCTTC
j_gene: TRBJ2-1
abundance: .
d_gene: .
v_gene: TRBV28

CDR3aa: CASSRRTGTGQETQYF
CDR3nt: TGTGCCAGCAGCCGCCGGACAGGGACTGGTCAAGAGACCCAGTACTTC
j_gene: TRBJ2-5
abundance: .
d_gene: TRBD1
v_gene: TRBV7-3

CDR3aa: CSARDESSGTSGEQYF
CDR3nt: TGCAGTGCTAGAGATGAAAGCTCCGGGACTAGCGGTGAGCAGTACTTC
j_gene: TRBJ2-7
abundance: few
d_gene: TRBD2
v_gene: TRBV20-1